This T cell receptor beta chain was obtained from a study of blood T cell repertoires in COVID-19 (dated by TCRdb to about 2020). About the study as a whole: Samples covering the acute and convalescent phases of COVID-19 were provided by collaborators in the United States, Italy and Spain. Where available, HLA class I and class II types were obtained from metadata supplied by the sample provider rather than from assay-based typing. The prospective study material was composed of cDNA or gDNA derived from T cells, B-cell-depleted T cells, or PBMCs. The sample metadata nearly always contained a de-identified subject ID, COVID-19 status, age in years and sex. Subjects who had been exposed to COVID-19, were actively infected with it, or had recovered from it provided the deeply sampled blood TCRbeta repertoires that made up the dataset. Samples were obtained from the ongoing ImmuneRACE study (first 160 participants) and from 1,254 subjects provided by 6 global collaborators. A freely available public database, intended as a resource for researchers studying the immune response to SARS-CoV-2, is where the repertoires were released. Overall study outcomes, separate from this receptor: The amount of clinical and demographic metadata varied by source and participant and was provided uncurated.

On this clone: Its binding antigen is unknown. Base qualities are not at hand, and no much larger clone is one base apart.

Whole blood was collected in K2EDTA tubes by collaborating institutions according to the institutions' own protocols. For TCRbeta analysis, collaborator samples were shipped as frozen whole blood, as isolated PBMCs, or as DNA extracted from either sample type. The immunoSEQ Assay, a bias-controlled multiplex PCR, was used to amplify TCRbeta CDR3 regions from genomic DNA. The original methods were these. The number of nucleated cells in each sample was estimated from the amplification of reference gene primers within the assay. To quantify the absolute abundance of each unique TCRbeta CDR3 rearrangement, sequence reads were collapsed and filtered. For each sample, productive Simpson clonality was calculated by taking the square root of Simpson's diversity index across productive rearrangements. TCRdb took this table from immuneACCESS and kept in-frame rearrangements with V and J called. Such tables lack part of the clones; where checked against another copy, unresolved V genes explain under half of the gap, and the rest is unexplained. The D gene and trimming were derived from the DNA, and the V and J assignments and clone size from that table. For this sample there are 250,000 to 350,000 clones; roughly 87% appear just once. The ten largest clones capture over 8% of the sample.

There are 15 amino acids in the CDR3, from cysteine to phenylalanine inclusive. Just the 45-base CDR3 DNA is kept, in frame starting at base 1. The germline V gene gives CDR1 as SGHDT and CDR2 as YYEEEE. Here V drops 2 bases and J drops 6 bases, and the junction holds 8 bases not matched to any gene. This TCR derives from a man aged 18-30 years with active or convalescent COVID-19. The sequence is built from TRBV5-6 and TRBJ1-1; 9 bases in the junction line up with TRBD1. Sample: peripheral blood. Here the CDR3 is given as CASSFGTGLLAEAFF. The DNA sequence is given as TGTGCCAGCAGCTTCGGGACAGGGTTGTTAGCTGAAGCTTTCTTT.